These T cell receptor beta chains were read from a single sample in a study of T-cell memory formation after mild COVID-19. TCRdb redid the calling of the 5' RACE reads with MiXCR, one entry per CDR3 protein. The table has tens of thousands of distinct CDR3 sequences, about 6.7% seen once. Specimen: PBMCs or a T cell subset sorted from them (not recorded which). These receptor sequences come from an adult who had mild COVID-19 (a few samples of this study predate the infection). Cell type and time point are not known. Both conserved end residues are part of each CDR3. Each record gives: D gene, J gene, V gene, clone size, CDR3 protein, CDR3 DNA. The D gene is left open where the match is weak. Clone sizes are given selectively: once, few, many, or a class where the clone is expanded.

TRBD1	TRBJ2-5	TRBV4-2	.	CASSQWYGQGTQETQYF	TGTGCCAGCAGCCAGTGGTACGGACAGGGTACCCAAGAGACCCAGTACTTC
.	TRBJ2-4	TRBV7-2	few	CASSKGSKNIQYF	TGTGCCAGCAGTAAAGGTTCCAAAAACATTCAGTACTTC
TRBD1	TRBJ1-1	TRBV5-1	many	CASSNYRDRGRNTEAFF	TGCGCCAGCAGCAATTATCGGGACAGGGGGAGGAACACTGAAGCTTTCTTT
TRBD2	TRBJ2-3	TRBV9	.	CDSSVGTSPSTDTQYF	TGTGACAGCAGCGTAGGGACTAGCCCGAGCACAGATACGCAGTATTTT
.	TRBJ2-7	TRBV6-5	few	CASSYLTEVYEQYF	TGTGCCAGCAGTTACTTGACAGAAGTCTACGAGCAGTACTTC
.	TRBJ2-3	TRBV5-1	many	CASSDDTDTQYF	TGCGCCAGCAGCGATGACACAGATACGCAGTATTTT
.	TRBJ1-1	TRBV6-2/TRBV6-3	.	CASSYDTRTEAFF	TGTGCCAGCAGTTACGACACCAGGACTGAAGCTTTCTTT
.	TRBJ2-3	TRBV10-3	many	CAISESSTSTDTQYF	TGTGCCATCAGTGAGTCTAGTACTAGCACAGATACGCAGTATTTT
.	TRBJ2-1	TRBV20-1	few	CSARVQKGRVGEQFF	TGCAGTGCTAGAGTGCAGAAGGGCCGGGTTGGTGAGCAGTTCTTC
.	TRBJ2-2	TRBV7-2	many	CASSLAQNTGELFF	TGTGCCAGCAGCTTAGCACAGAACACCGGGGAGCTGTTTTTT
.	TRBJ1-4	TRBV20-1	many	CSVIDGRKLFF	TGCAGTGTCATAGACGGGCGTAAACTGTTTTTT
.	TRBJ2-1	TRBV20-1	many	CSARPPRKLNEQFF	TGCAGTGCTAGACCCCCCCGGAAGCTCAATGAGCAGTTCTTC
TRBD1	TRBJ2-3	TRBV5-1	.	CASSFGQGADTQYF	TGCGCCAGCAGCTTTGGGCAGGGGGCAGATACGCAGTATTTT
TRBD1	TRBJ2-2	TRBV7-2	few	CASSFGQGAGELFF	TGTGCCAGCAGCTTCGGACAGGGGGCCGGGGAGCTGTTTTTT
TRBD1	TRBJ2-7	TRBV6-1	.	CASRNPEGALGYEQYF	TGTGCCAGCAGGAATCCAGAGGGGGCTCTTGGCTACGAGCAGTACTTC
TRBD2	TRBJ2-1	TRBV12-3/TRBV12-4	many	CASTLGTSATYNEQFF	TGTGCCAGCACTCTCGGCACTAGCGCGACCTACAATGAGCAGTTCTTC
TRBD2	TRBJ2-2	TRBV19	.	CASSDSGRADTGELFF	TGTGCCAGTAGTGATAGCGGGAGGGCCGACACCGGGGAGCTGTTTTTT
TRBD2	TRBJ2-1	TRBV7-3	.	CASSVAGAINEQFF	TGTGCCAGCAGCGTAGCGGGGGCCATTAATGAGCAGTTCTTC
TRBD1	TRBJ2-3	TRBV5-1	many	CASSPGTDGSTDTQYF	TGCGCCAGCAGCCCCGGGACAGATGGTAGCACAGATACGCAGTATTTT
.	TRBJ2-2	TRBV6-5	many	CASRSNTGELFF	TGTGCCAGCAGGTCGAACACCGGGGAGCTGTTTTTT
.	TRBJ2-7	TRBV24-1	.	CATSVPGYRSYEQYF	TGTGCCACCAGTGTTCCGGGTTACAGATCCTACGAGCAGTACTTC
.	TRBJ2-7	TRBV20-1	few	CSARDGSRDEQYF	TGCAGTGCTAGAGACGGGAGTCGCGACGAGCAGTACTTC
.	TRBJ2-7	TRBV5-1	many	CASSDSTGTVWREQYF	TGCGCCAGCAGCGACTCGACAGGAACCGTCTGGCGGGAGCAGTACTTC